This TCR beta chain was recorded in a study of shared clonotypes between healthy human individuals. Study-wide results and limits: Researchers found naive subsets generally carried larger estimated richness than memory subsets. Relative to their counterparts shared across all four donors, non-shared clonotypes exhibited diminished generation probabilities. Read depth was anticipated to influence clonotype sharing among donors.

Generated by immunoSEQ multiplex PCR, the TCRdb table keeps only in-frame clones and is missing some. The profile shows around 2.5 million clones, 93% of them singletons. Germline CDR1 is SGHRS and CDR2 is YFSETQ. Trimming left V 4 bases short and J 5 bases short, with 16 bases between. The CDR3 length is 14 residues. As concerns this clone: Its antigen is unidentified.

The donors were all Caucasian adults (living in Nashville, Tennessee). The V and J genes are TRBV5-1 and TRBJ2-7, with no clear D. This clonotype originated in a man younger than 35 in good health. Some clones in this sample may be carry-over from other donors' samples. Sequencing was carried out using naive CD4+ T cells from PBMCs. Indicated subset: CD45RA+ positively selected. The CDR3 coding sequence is TGCGCCAGCAGCCACAACTCTGGGGTACACGAGCAGTACTTC. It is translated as CASSHNSGVHEQYF.